This T cell receptor beta chain was sequenced in a study of CD8 T cells in ankylosing spondylitis. Findings and caveats of the study: Both synovial fluid and blood in reactive arthritis had previously been reported to carry some motif variants. Reportedly, disease-linked clones are significantly enriched in ankylosing spondylitis patients' matched synovial fluid. Disease-linked clones bore a CD8+ phenotype, appearing relatively rarely in peripheral blood.

The CDR3 is made up of 15 amino acids. Trimming took off 4 bases at V and 6 bases at J, with 17 bases between the two ends. Germline lookup yields CDR1 SGDLS and CDR2 YYNGEE. This clonotype has at least ten counts. The antigen is unknown. Libraries for TCR beta were made by quantitative 5'-RACE with molecular barcodes. TCRdb independently ran MiXCR on the 5' RACE reads; one entry per CDR3 protein. Of under 300,000 distinct CDR3 sequences in the sample, about 10% were seen once. The sequencing input was blood, either unsorted or a sorted T cell fraction (not recorded which). This rearrangement joins TRBV9 to TRBJ2-1; D is uncertain. The clonotype was recovered from a male donor with ankylosing spondylitis or in good health (not recorded which). The CDR3 region is CASSPWTDLGNEQFF. The CDR3 region has the DNA TGTGCCAGCAGCCCTTGGACCGATCTTGGCAATGAGCAGTTCTTC. The whole variable domain, remainder taken from reference TRBV9 and TRBJ2-1, is DSGVTQTPKHLITATGQRVTLRCSPRSGDLSVYWYQQSLDQGLQFLIQYYNGEERAKGNILERFSAQQFPDLHSELNLSSLELGDSALYFCASSPWTDLGNEQFFGPGTRLTVL.